A single sample gave rise to the 18 T cell receptor beta chains below, sequenced in a study of somatic mutations in cytotoxic T cells in rheumatoid arthritis. Some clones are missing from TCRdb's copy, which holds only in-frame ones; the method was immunoSEQ multiplex PCR. The sample includes more than 35,000 clones, roughly four fifths seen only once; the top ten take roughly 3.4%. Sequenced: CD8+ T cells sorted from blood. All receptors derive from a man aged 35 to 55 in good health.

The chain combines TRBV7-2 with TRBJ2-1; D is tentatively TRBD1 or TRBD2 (5 bases each). Germline values: CDR1 SGHTA, CDR2 FQGNSA. V dropped 5 bases and J dropped 2 bases, with 7 bases sitting between them. The CDR3 sequence is 13 residues long. The CDR3 here is CASSGDAYNEQFF. The DNA for the CDR3 is TGTGCCAGCAGCGGGGACGCCTACAATGAGCAGTTCTTC.

The chain has TRBV4-1 and TRBJ1-2; D call uncertain. The CDR3 extends over 15 amino acids. V was pared by 1 base and J by 6 bases, with 15 bases between. From germline, CDR1 is MGHRA and CDR2 YSYEKL. The CDR3 protein is CASSQVYPPNDGYTF. CDR3 bases: TGCGCCAGCAGCCAAGTGTACCCTCCGAACGATGGCTACACCTTC.

The J gene is TRBJ1-2, the V gene TRBV4-3; 7 nucleotides align to TRBD1. CDR3 length equals 16 residues. The ends lost 0 bases at V and 5 bases at J; junction bases unmatched: 9. Germline assignment: CDR1 LGHNA and CDR2 YSLEER. The CDR3 loop reads CASSQEGAGGGYGYTF. The CDR3 nucleotides are TGCGCCAGCAGCCAAGAAGGGGCAGGGGGGGGTTATGGCTACACCTTC.

The gene calls are TRBV15 and TRBJ1-1; D ambiguous. The length of the CDR3 is 15 residues. V lost 0 bases to trimming and J lost 0 bases, with 8 bases between them. CDR1 and CDR2 (germline): LNHNV, YYDKDF (reference sequence). CDR3 DNA: TGTGCCACCAGCAGAGACCACCTTGTGAACACTGAAGCTTTCTTT. It yields the protein CATSRDHLVNTEAFF.

This clone showed up just once. The chain recombines TRBV27 with TRBJ2-7; D is uncertain. This CDR3 has 13 residues. The V and J ends lost 3 bases and 2 bases respectively, with 8 bases between them. The germline V gene encodes CDR1 MNHEY and CDR2 SMNVEV (reference sequence). CDR3 amino acids: CASSLKGAYEQYF. In nucleotides, the CDR3 is TGTGCCAGCAGTTTGAAAGGAGCCTACGAGCAGTACTTC.

This clone was seen a few times. The V and J genes are TRBV18 and TRBJ2-1; TRBD2 agrees at 10 bases. J lost 5 bases, V lost 5 bases, and 3 bases had no gene match. The CDR3 spans 14 residues. Germline V gives CDR1 KGHSH, CDR2 LQKENI. CDR3 DNA: TGTGCCAGCTCATCGGGACTAGCGAACAATGAGCAGTTCTTC. This encodes CASSSGLANNEQFF.

This clone was found a few times. The chain carries TRBV7-9 and TRBJ2-1; D is ambiguous. The CDR3 extends over 10 amino acids. Looked up from germline, CDR1 is SEHNR and CDR2 is FQNEAQ (reference sequence). Trimming cost V 8 bases and J 7 bases, with 6 bases left between them. The CDR3 here is CASGMNEQFF. Here the CDR3 DNA reads TGTGCCAGCGGTATGAATGAGCAGTTCTTC.

This clone was detected only once. The chain joins TRBV28 to TRBJ2-5; D gene unclear. The CDR3 consists of 11 residues. Trimming pared 5 bases from V and 7 bases from J, leaving 8 bases between. The germline gives CDR1 MDHEN, CDR2 SYDVKM. CDR3 protein: CASSPLGTQYF. In DNA form, the CDR3 reads TGTGCCAGCAGTCCCCTGGGGACCCAGTACTTC.

The chain links TRBV15 to TRBJ2-5; D possibly uses TRBD1 or TRBD2 (5 bases each). The length of the CDR3 is 14 residues. CDR1 LNHNV and CDR2 YYDKDF come from the germline V gene (reference sequence). Trimming shortened V by 0 bases and J by 5 bases, and 10 bases separated the two germline ends. In nucleotides, the CDR3 is TGTGCCACCAGCAGAGAGGGGGAAGTGGAGACCCAGTACTTC. Translated: CATSREGEVETQYF.

This chain joins TRBV7-9 and TRBJ1-5; no clear D. The CDR3 sequence is 15 residues long. V lost 5 bases to trimming and J lost 7 bases, with 18 bases between them. CDR1 and CDR2 (germline): SEHNR, FQNEAQ (reference sequence). The CDR3 reads CASSMAALSGQPQHF. CDR3 in DNA: TGTGCCAGCAGCATGGCGGCACTAAGTGGACAGCCCCAGCATTTT.

The chain joins TRBV28 to TRBJ2-7; D is possibly TRBD2 (6 bases). The V gene's germline CDR1 is MDHEN and CDR2 SYDVKM. Trimming took off 5 bases at V and 5 bases at J, with 13 bases between the two ends. The CDR3 sequence is 13 residues long. The CDR3 nucleotides are TGTGCCAGCAGTCTCCGGGACTTTAACGAGCAGTACTTC. It translates to CASSLRDFNEQYF.

V usage is TRBV6-5 and J usage is TRBJ2-1; TRBD2 matches at 11 bases. The germline CDR1 and CDR2 sequences are MNHEY and SVGAGI. V lost 6 bases, J lost 10 bases, and 2 bases stayed unmatched. The CDR3 has 12 amino acids. CDR3 sequence reads: CASRPSGREQFF. The CDR3 DNA sequence: TGTGCCAGCAGACCTAGCGGGAGGGAGCAGTTCTTC.

This clone was observed a few times. The chain has TRBV28 and TRBJ1-4, with a possible D match to TRBD1 (6 bases). The V end was cut by 6 bases, the J end by 5 bases, with 13 bases between. Germline V gene lookup returns CDR1 MDHEN and CDR2 SYDVKM. This CDR3 contains 14 residues. Here the CDR3 reads CASSPGTSNEKLFF. The CDR3 DNA reads TGTGCCAGCAGCCCCGGGACAAGCAATGAAAAACTGTTTTTT. The variable domain in full, completed from reference TRBV28 and TRBJ1-4, reads DVKVTQSSRYLVKRTGEKVFLECVQDMDHENMFWYRQDPGLGLRLIYFSYDVKMKEKGDIPEGYSVSREKKERFSLILESASTNQTSMYLCASSPGTSNEKLFFGSGTQLSVL.

The chain couples TRBV11-3 to TRBJ2-2, with D perhaps matching TRBD1 or TRBD2 (6 bases each). V shed 5 bases and J shed 5 bases, with 15 bases lying between them. The germline gives CDR1 SGHNT, CDR2 YENEEA. This CDR3 comprises 15 residues. The chain's CDR3 is CASSTREGGTGELFF. The CDR3 DNA follows: TGTGCCAGCAGCACGAGGGAAGGGGGGACCGGGGAGCTGTTTTTT.

The J gene is TRBJ1-2, the V gene TRBV28; D possibly corresponds to TRBD1 (6 bases). CDR1 is MDHEN, CDR2 SYDVKM, per germline. V was clipped by 6 bases and J by 3 bases, with 17 bases between them. CDR3 length: 15 amino acids. CDR3: CASSSRGQEDYGYTF. The CDR3 DNA reads TGTGCCAGCAGCTCTCGGGGGCAGGAGGACTATGGCTACACCTTC.

The chain links TRBV25-1 to TRBJ1-1, with a weak D call TRBD1 (6 bases). The CDR3 has 13 residues. V was pared by 0 bases and J by 5 bases, with 7 bases between. Germline CDR1 and CDR2: MGHDK and SYGVNS. The CDR3 DNA reads as TGTGCCAGCAGTGAATACACAGGGACTGAAGCTTTCTTT. This encodes CASSEYTGTEAFF. Complete variable domain (other parts from reference TRBV25-1 and TRBJ1-1): EADIYQTPRYLVIGTGKKITLECSQTMGHDKMYWYQQDPGMELHLIHYSYGVNSTEKGDLSSESTVSRIRTEHFPLTLESARPSHTSQYLCASSEYTGTEAFFGQGTRLTVV.

This clone was picked up a small number of times. The rearrangement uses TRBV9 and TRBJ2-3, with 11 nucleotides matching TRBD2. Trimming removed 0 bases from V and 0 bases from J; junction bases left unmatched: 3. The CDR3 contains 17 residues. Germline V gene data show CDR1 as SGDLS and CDR2 as YYNGEE. The CDR3 DNA is TGTGCCAGCAGCGTAGGGATAGCGGGAGGGAGCACAGATACGCAGTATTTT. It codes for CASSVGIAGGSTDTQYF.

This clone was counted a few times. The V gene is TRBV5-6, the J gene TRBJ2-7, with a possible D match to TRBD1 (6 bases). The ends were cut back, 0 bases at V and 4 bases at J, with 11 bases in the middle. Germline V lookup: CDR1 SGHDT, CDR2 YYEEEE. The CDR3 spans 14 residues. The CDR3 nucleotides are TGTGCCAGCAGCTTGGAACAGGGACCGTACGAGCAGTACTTC. This translates into CASSLEQGPYEQYF.